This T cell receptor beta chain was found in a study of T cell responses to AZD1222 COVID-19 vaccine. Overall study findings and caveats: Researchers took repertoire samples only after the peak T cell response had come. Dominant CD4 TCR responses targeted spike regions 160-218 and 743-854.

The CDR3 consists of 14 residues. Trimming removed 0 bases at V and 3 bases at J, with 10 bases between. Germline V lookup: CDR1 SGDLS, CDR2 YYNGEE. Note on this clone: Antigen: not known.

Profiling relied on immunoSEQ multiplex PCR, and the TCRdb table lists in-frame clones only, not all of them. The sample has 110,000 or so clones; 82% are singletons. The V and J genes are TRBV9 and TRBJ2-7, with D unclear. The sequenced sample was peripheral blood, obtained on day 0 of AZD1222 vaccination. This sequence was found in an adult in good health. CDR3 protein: CASSVGLKGYEQYF. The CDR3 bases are TGTGCCAGCAGCGTAGGTTTGAAGGGCTACGAGCAGTACTTC.